This T cell receptor (beta chain) was obtained from a study of T cells in narcolepsy. On the study more broadly: Healthy controls were enrolled alongside patients with narcolepsy type 1 or type 2.

Details on this clone: The antigen is undetermined.

This CDR3 is 10 amino acids long. V lost 7 bases, J lost 7 bases, and 5 bases lay in between. CDR1 and CDR2 from the germline V gene are SNHLY and FYNNEI. TCRdb's copy holds only in-frame clones and misses some; the assay was immunoSEQ multiplex PCR. The data contain more than 20,000 clones, more than 65% of them seen just once; the ten biggest clones take up around 1%. Study-level results: HCRT-specific and TRIB2-specific autoreactive clonotypes appeared among same-patient CSF and blood CD4+ clonotypes. No autoreactive T cell clone sequences appeared in some memory CD4+ repertoires. Reportedly, autoreactive clonotypes were serially detected in patients' blood but not controls'.

The sequenced sample consisted of memory (CD45RA-) CD4+ T cells from blood. The gene calls are TRBV2 and TRBJ2-1; no clear D. The receptor comes from a human donor in good health. CDR3 loop: CASKLNEQFF. CDR3 sequence (DNA): TGTGCCAGCAAACTGAATGAGCAGTTCTTC.